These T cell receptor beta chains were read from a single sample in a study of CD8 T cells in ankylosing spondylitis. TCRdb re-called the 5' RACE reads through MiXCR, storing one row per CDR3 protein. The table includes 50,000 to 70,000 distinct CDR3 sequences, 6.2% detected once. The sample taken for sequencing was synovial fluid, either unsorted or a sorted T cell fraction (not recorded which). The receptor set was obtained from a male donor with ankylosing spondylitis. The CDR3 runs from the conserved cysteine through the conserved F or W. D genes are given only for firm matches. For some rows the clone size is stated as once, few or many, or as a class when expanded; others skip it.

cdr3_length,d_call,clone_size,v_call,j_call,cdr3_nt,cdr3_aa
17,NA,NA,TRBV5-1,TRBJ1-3,TGCGCCAGCAGCTTGCGGCCCGGCGGCTCGTCTGGAAACACCATATATTTT,CASSLRPGGSSGNTIYF
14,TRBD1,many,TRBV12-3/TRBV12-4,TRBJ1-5,TGTGCCAGCAGTGTACAGGGGGGCAATCAGCCCCAGCATTTT,CASSVQGGNQPQHF
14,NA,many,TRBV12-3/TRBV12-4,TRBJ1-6,TGTGCCAGCAGTTTAGCCTCCTATAATTCACCCCTCCACTTT,CASSLASYNSPLHF
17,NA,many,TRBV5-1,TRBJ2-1,TGCGCCAGCAGCTTGGGTCGGGAGCCCAGTACCTACAATGAGCAGTTCTTC,CASSLGREPSTYNEQFF
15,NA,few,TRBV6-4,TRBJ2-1,TGTGCCAGCAGTCCCCTAGTGGGAGGGGGCAATGAGCAGTTCTTC,CASSPLVGGGNEQFF
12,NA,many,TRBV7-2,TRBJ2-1,TGTGCCAGCAGCAACAGCTACAATGAGCAGTTCTTC,CASSNSYNEQFF
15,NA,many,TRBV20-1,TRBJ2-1,TGCAGTGCTAGGAGGACCAAGAGCTCCTACAATGAGCAGTTCTTC,CSARRTKSSYNEQFF
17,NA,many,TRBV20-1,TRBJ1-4,TGCAGTGCTAGAGATCAGGCTTCACCAGCAACTAATGAAAAACTGTTTTTT,CSARDQASPATNEKLFF
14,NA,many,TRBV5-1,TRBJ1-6,TGCGCCAGCAGAGGAATAGGGGGGACGGCACCCCTCCACTTT,CASRGIGGTAPLHF
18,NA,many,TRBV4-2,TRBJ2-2,TGTGCCAGCAGCCAAGAAGGTTGGCTAGCAGAGAACACCGGGGAGCTGTTTTTT,CASSQEGWLAENTGELFF
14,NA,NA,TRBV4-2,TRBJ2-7,TGTGCCAGCAGCCATCCCCGGGGCAGCTACGAGCAGTACTTC,CASSHPRGSYEQYF
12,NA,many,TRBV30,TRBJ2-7,TGTGCCTGGAGTCCAGGGCCCTACGAGCAGTACTTC,CAWSPGPYEQYF
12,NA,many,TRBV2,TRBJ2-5,TGTGCCAGCCGGGGTATAAGTGAGACCCAGTACTTC,CASRGISETQYF
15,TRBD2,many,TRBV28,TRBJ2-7,TGTGCCAGCAGTTTATGGACTAGCGGGAGTTACGAGCAGTACTTC,CASSLWTSGSYEQYF
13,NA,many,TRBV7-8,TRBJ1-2,TGTGCCAGCAGCTTAGTTCAGGGATATGGCTACACCTTC,CASSLVQGYGYTF
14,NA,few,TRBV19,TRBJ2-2,TGTGCCAGTAGTCAGGGGACGTTCACCGGGGAGCTGTTTTTT,CASSQGTFTGELFF
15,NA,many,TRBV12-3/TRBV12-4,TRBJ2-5,TGTGCCAGCATGTCCACAGCAGGGTCAGGGGAGACCCAGTACTTC,CASMSTAGSGETQYF
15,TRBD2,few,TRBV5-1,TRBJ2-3,TGCGCCAGCAGCGTTTTAGCGGGAGGCACAGATACGCAGTATTTT,CASSVLAGGTDTQYF
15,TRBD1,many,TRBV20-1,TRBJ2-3,TGCAGTACAACAGGGGCGGCCCTCTTCACAGATACGCAGTATTTT,CSTTGAALFTDTQYF
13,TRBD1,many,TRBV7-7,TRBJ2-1,TGTGCCAGCAGCTCCGATCCCGGGACAGGGATGTTCTTC,CASSSDPGTGMFF
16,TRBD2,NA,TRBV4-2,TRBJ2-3,TGTGCCAGCAGCCCAGGGGTAGCGGGAGGAGCAGATACGCAGTATTTT,CASSPGVAGGADTQYF
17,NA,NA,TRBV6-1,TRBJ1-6,TGTGCCAGCAGGGTCGACGGGGGTCGCTCCTATAATTCACCCCTCCACTTT,CASRVDGGRSYNSPLHF
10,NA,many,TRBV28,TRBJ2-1,TGTGCCAGCAACCCCAATGAGCAGTTCTTC,CASNPNEQFF
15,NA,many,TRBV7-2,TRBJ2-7,TGTGCCAGCAGATGGGGAGCGGGTTACACCTACGAGCAGTACTTC,CASRWGAGYTYEQYF
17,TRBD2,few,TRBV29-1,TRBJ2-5,TGCAGCGTTTCTGGGTTAGCGGGGGGGCGTCTTCAAGAGACCCAGTACTTC,CSVSGLAGGRLQETQYF
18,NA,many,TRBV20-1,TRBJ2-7,TGCAGTGCTAACGACAGGCGCCTCCTCCGCCGGAGCTCCTACGAGCAGTACTTC,CSANDRRLLRRSSYEQYF
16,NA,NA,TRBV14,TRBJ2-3,TGTGCCAGCAGCCAAGATGGCGGATCGAGCACAGATACGCAGTATTTT,CASSQDGGSSTDTQYF
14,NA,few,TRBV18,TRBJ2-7,TGTGCCAGCTCACCAGGCCAGGCCGCCTACGAGCAGTACTTC,CASSPGQAAYEQYF
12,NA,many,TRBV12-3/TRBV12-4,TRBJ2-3,TGTGCCAGCAGCCTTAAACCCCAGGTGCAGTATTTT,CASSLKPQVQYF
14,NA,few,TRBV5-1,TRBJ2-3,TGCGCCAGCAGCTTGTTTCTAGTTACAGATACGCAGTATTTT,CASSLFLVTDTQYF
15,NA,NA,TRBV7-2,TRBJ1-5,TGTGCCAGCAGCTTAGATGGGGGGGACAATCAGCCCCAGCATTTT,CASSLDGGDNQPQHF
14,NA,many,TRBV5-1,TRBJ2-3,TGCGCCAGCAGATTGACCACAACCACAGATACGCAGTATTTT,CASRLTTTTDTQYF